This record looks at one T cell receptor (beta chain) sequence and its context. No cognate antigen has been identified for it. Within one base of it there is no much larger clone, and no base qualities were kept. Looking up the germline V gene (reference sequence) yields CDR1 SGHNT and CDR2 YYREEE. Including cysteine and phenylalanine, the CDR3 has 16 amino acids. The read is trimmed to its CDR3 DNA, 48 bases read in frame from base 1. Unmatched junction bases come to 8, with V trimmed by 0 bases and J by 7 bases. This record comes from a study of control samples from healthy donors and cancer patients (dated by TCRdb to between 2020 and 2021). Libraries were made using the immunoSEQ multiplex PCR assay. Held by TCRdb, this immuneACCESS table contains in-frame sequences only and omits some clones. Under half of the omission traces to an unresolved V gene where checked; the cause of the rest is unknown. This sample lists around 51,000 clones; roughly 80% were detected once. The ten largest clonotypes hold 10% of the sample.

Specimen: blood. The clonotype was recovered from a man in his 70s in good health. The chain is made from TRBV5-4 and TRBJ2-1; TRBD1 aligns with 9 central bases. This receptor carries the CDR3 CASSLGRDRVINEQFF. The DNA is as follows: TGTGCCAGCAGCTTGGGACGGGACAGGGTGATAAATGAGCAGTTCTTC.